Following are 18 T cell receptor beta chains from one sample sequenced in a study of T cell responses to AZD1222 COVID-19 vaccine (dated by TCRdb to about 2021). The time point tag for this specimen amounts to: baseline before first vaccination. The library was made by the immunoSEQ multiplex PCR assay. TCRdb took this table from immuneACCESS and kept in-frame rearrangements with V and J called. Such tables lack part of the clones; where checked against another copy, unresolved V genes explain under half of the gap, and the rest is unexplained. For this sample the table gives 120,000 or so clones, of which about 90% were detected only once. The top ten clones comprise approximately 3% of the sample. Sequenced material: peripheral blood, taken on day 0 of AZD1222 vaccination. The receptors derive from an adult in good health.

The rearrangement joins TRBV20-1 to TRBJ2-7; D not certain. The germline V and J ends were trimmed by 3 bases and 2 bases, with 5 bases remaining between them. CDR3 size: 11 residues. Germline CDR1 reads DFQATT; CDR2 reads SNEGSKA (reference sequence). The CDR3 loop reads CSASSTYEQYF. The DNA of the CDR3 is TGCAGTGCTAGCTCAACCTACGAGCAGTACTTC.

The CDR3: CASRLPSPSQPQHF. The CDR3 coding sequence is TGTGCCAGCAGACTTCCTTCCCCTTCCCAGCCCCAGCATTTT. The chain carries TRBV28 and TRBJ1-5; D call uncertain. The V gene's germline CDR1 is MDHEN and CDR2 SYDVKM. The CDR3 is 14 residues long. V lost 6 bases and J 7 bases, leaving 16 bases between the germline ends.

The chain links TRBV29-1 to TRBJ1-1; no clear D. Germline lookup yields CDR1 SQVTM and CDR2 ANQGSEA. The CDR3 is made up of 12 amino acids. V was pared by 8 bases and J by 4 bases, with 14 bases between. For the CDR3, the DNA is TGCAGCTCCGCCCTGTTGAGCACTGAAGCTTTCTTT. Translated: CSSALLSTEAFF.

This chain uses TRBV9 with TRBJ2-5; tentatively, D is TRBD1 (8 bases). The CDR3 contains 14 residues. CDR1 is SGDLS, CDR2 YYNGEE, per germline. Trimming removed 3 bases at V and 5 bases at J, with 14 bases between. CDR3 nucleotide sequence: TGTGCCAGCAGCGCCGACAGGGGAGGGGAGACCCAGTACTTC. This encodes CASSADRGGETQYF.

The chain uses TRBV28 and TRBJ1-1; D is unresolved. The germline V gene encodes CDR1 MDHEN and CDR2 SYDVKM. The V end was cut by 5 bases, the J end by 0 bases, with 16 bases between. The CDR3 totals 16 residues. For the CDR3, the DNA is TGTGCCAGCAGTGTTTCTGAGTTCACCATGAACACTGAAGCTTTCTTT. Protein product: CASSVSEFTMNTEAFF.

The chain recombines TRBV21-1 with TRBJ2-5; the tabulated D call, TRBD1, remains unverified against the DNA. TRBV21-1 is a pseudogene. This CDR3 spans 16 amino acids. The CDR3 nucleotides read TGTGCCAGCAGCCCGCGGAGCCAGGGCTTCCAAGAGACCCAGTACTTC. It specifies CASSPRSQGFQETQYF.

The chain recombines TRBV30 with TRBJ1-1; D is unclear. This CDR3 is built from 13 residues. Germline V lookup: CDR1 GTSNPN, CDR2 SVGIG (reference sequence). Trimming removed 4 bases at V and 0 bases at J, with 9 bases between. CDR3 protein: CAWTLTMNTEAFF. The CDR3 DNA follows: TGTGCCTGGACCTTAACTATGAACACTGAAGCTTTCTTT.

The CDR3 region has the DNA TGTGCCATCAGTGAGTCAGAGGGAACCGTCTATGGCTACACCTTC. Protein sequence: CAISESEGTVYGYTF. This rearrangement joins TRBV10-3 to TRBJ1-2; D unclear. V dropped 0 bases and J dropped 4 bases, with 12 bases sitting between them. Germline CDR1 ENHRY, CDR2 SYGVKD. This CDR3 has 15 residues.

This rearrangement joins TRBV28 to TRBJ2-1, with 10 bases that match TRBD2. Trimming removed 7 bases from V and 9 bases from J; junction bases left unmatched: 6. The CDR3 spans 13 residues. Germline assignment: CDR1 MDHEN and CDR2 SYDVKM. CDR3 loop: CASMLAGVGEQFF. The CDR3 DNA sequence: TGTGCCAGCATGCTAGCGGGGGTGGGTGAGCAGTTCTTC.

V usage is TRBV19 and J usage is TRBJ1-3; weak D call: TRBD1 (6 bases). Germline V gene data show CDR1 as LNHDA and CDR2 as SQIVND (reference sequence). The CDR3 runs 15 residues. The V end was cut by 1 base, the J end by 1 base, with 8 bases between. The CDR3: CASSIGGQSGNTIYF. DNA of the CDR3: TGTGCCAGTAGTATAGGGGGACAATCTGGAAACACCATATATTTT.

This rearrangement joins TRBV25-1 to TRBJ2-3; 14 bases align to TRBD2. With 4 bases clipped from V and 5 bases from J, the junction kept 11 bases outside the gene matches. The germline V gene encodes CDR1 MGHDK and CDR2 SYGVNS. The CDR3 has 18 residues. CDR3 nucleotide sequence: TGTGCCAGCAGTGCTACATCGGGACTAGCGGGAGTGAAAGATACGCAGTATTTT. Encoded protein: CASSATSGLAGVKDTQYF.

The chain carries TRBV5-8 and TRBJ1-5, with 8 bases matching TRBD1. The germline V gene encodes CDR1 SGHTS and CDR2 YDEGEE. The CDR3 is made up of 12 amino acids. V dropped 9 bases and J dropped 4; count of bases not matched to a gene: 3. The CDR3 bases are TGTGCCACTAGACAGGGGAATCAGCCCCAGCATTTT. As protein: CATRQGNQPQHF.

The rearrangement uses TRBV15 and TRBJ1-5, with D hard to call. The CDR3 sequence is 16 residues long. Trimming shortened V by 0 bases and J by 4 bases, and 13 bases separated the two germline ends. Germline V gives CDR1 LNHNV, CDR2 YYDKDF (reference sequence). CDR3 DNA sequence: TGTGCCACCAGCAGAGAGATTGCAGTGCGAAATCAGCCCCAGCATTTT. Translating it yields CATSREIAVRNQPQHF.

This sequence joins TRBV25-1 and TRBJ1-1; TRBD1 is a possible D gene (6 bases). The germline V gene encodes CDR1 MGHDK and CDR2 SYGVNS. The CDR3 is 13 amino acids. V lost 2 bases and J 10 bases, leaving 14 bases between the germline ends. For the CDR3, the DNA is TGTGCCAGCAGTGAAAACCAGGGGCGCAGAGCTTTCTTT. This codes for CASSENQGRRAFF.

This chain links TRBV24-1 with TRBJ2-1, with D maybe TRBD2 (7 bases). The V end lost 9 bases, the J end lost 3 bases, and 11 bases lay between the germline ends. This CDR3 comprises 13 residues. Germline CDR1 is KGHDR and CDR2 is SFDVKD. The chain's CDR3 is CATGGAIYNEQFF. The CDR3 DNA follows: TGTGCCACCGGGGGGGCTATCTACAATGAGCAGTTCTTC.

The chain employs TRBV4-2 and TRBJ2-1; possible D gene TRBD2, 5 bases. CDR3 length: 12 residues. Germline assignment: CDR1 LGHNA and CDR2 YNFKEQ. The V gene lost 2 bases and the J gene lost 10 bases, with 9 bases spanning the gap. CDR3 residues: CASSQRRGEQFF. The CDR3, as DNA: TGTGCCAGCAGCCAACGCAGAGGGGAGCAGTTCTTC.

The V gene is TRBV24-1, the J gene TRBJ2-1, with 9 nucleotides matching TRBD1. Germline CDR1 reads KGHDR; CDR2 reads SFDVKD. The CDR3 sequence is 15 residues long. After removal of 3 bases from V and 8 bases from J, the junction contained 7 bases not matched to a gene. The chain's CDR3 is CATSDGGQGWHEQFF. In nucleotides, the CDR3 is TGTGCCACCAGTGATGGGGGACAGGGTTGGCATGAGCAGTTCTTC.

This rearrangement joins TRBV10-3 to TRBJ1-2; 8 bases map to TRBD1. Per germline, CDR1 ENHRY and CDR2 SYGVKD. J lost 6 bases, V lost 4 bases, and 7 bases had no gene match. The CDR3 has 14 amino acids. CDR3 coding DNA: TGTGCCATCAGTGGTGGACAGGGAAACCATGGCTACACCTTC. It translates to CAISGGQGNHGYTF.